A selection of T cell receptor beta chains follows, all from one sample in a study of response to subunit inactivated influenza vaccine. MiXCR was run by TCRdb on the RT-PCR reads, yielding one entry per CDR3 protein. In the table there are about 540,000 distinct CDR3 sequences, around 21% of which are singletons. Separately, the same data were catalogued under a study of T cells expressing NK-cell markers.

This material consisted of CD4+ T cells sorted from PBMCs, taken 11 to 12 days after vaccination. The receptors were sampled from a man aged 50 to 59 who received an inactivated influenza vaccine. The CDR3 runs from the conserved cysteine through the conserved F or W. Fields, in order: D gene, clone size, J gene, V gene, CDR3 protein, CDR3 DNA. D genes are given only for firm matches. Clone size is shown for a subset of rows, as once, few, many or a class of expanded clone.

d_call: .
clone_size: .
j_call: TRBJ2-2
v_call: TRBV7-3
cdr3_aa: CASSSRGAWGTGELFF
cdr3_nt: TGTGCCAGCAGCTCTCGAGGGGCTTGGGGCACCGGGGAGCTGTTTTTT

d_call: .
clone_size: .
j_call: TRBJ2-1
v_call: TRBV6-5
cdr3_aa: CASSYSYGRHEQFF
cdr3_nt: TGTGCCAGCAGTTACTCGTACGGAAGACATGAGCAGTTCTTC

d_call: .
clone_size: few
j_call: TRBJ2-7
v_call: TRBV12-3/TRBV12-4
cdr3_aa: CASSLASDEQYF
cdr3_nt: TGTGCCAGCAGTTTAGCGTCCGACGAGCAGTACTTC

d_call: .
clone_size: .
j_call: TRBJ1-1
v_call: TRBV7-2
cdr3_aa: CASSLVGKNTEAFF
cdr3_nt: TGTGCCAGCAGCTTAGTTGGGAAGAACACTGAAGCTTTCTTT

d_call: TRBD1
clone_size: .
j_call: TRBJ1-1
v_call: TRBV10-3
cdr3_aa: CAIRDDRGEAFF
cdr3_nt: TGTGCCATCAGGGACGACAGGGGGGAAGCTTTCTTT

d_call: TRBD1
clone_size: few
j_call: TRBJ2-7
v_call: TRBV18
cdr3_aa: CASSPDRAHEQYF
cdr3_nt: TGTGCCAGCTCTCCGGACAGGGCCCACGAGCAGTACTTC

d_call: .
clone_size: few
j_call: TRBJ1-1
v_call: TRBV5-1
cdr3_aa: CASSLGQDREAFF
cdr3_nt: TGCGCCAGCAGCTTGGGGCAGGACCGCGAAGCTTTCTTT

d_call: .
clone_size: .
j_call: TRBJ1-2
v_call: TRBV20-1
cdr3_aa: CSARETGTGSYGYTF
cdr3_nt: TGCAGTGCTAGGGAAACAGGGACTGGGAGCTATGGCTACACCTTC

d_call: .
clone_size: .
j_call: TRBJ2-1
v_call: TRBV20-1
cdr3_aa: CSARDFGVSSYNEQFF
cdr3_nt: TGCAGTGCTAGAGATTTCGGCGTGAGCTCCTACAATGAGCAGTTCTTC

d_call: .
clone_size: once
j_call: TRBJ2-3
v_call: TRBV2
cdr3_aa: CASSSIGASTDTQYF
cdr3_nt: TGTGCCAGCAGTTCTATTGGCGCTAGCACAGATACGCAGTATTTT

d_call: .
clone_size: .
j_call: TRBJ1-1
v_call: TRBV27
cdr3_aa: CASRQTRNTEAFF
cdr3_nt: TGTGCCAGCAGGCAGACGAGGAACACTGAAGCTTTCTTT

d_call: .
clone_size: .
j_call: TRBJ2-7
v_call: TRBV29-1
cdr3_aa: CSADGGGRDEQYF
cdr3_nt: TGCAGCGCGGATGGAGGGGGCAGAGACGAGCAGTACTTC

d_call: .
clone_size: few
j_call: TRBJ1-3
v_call: TRBV12-3/TRBV12-4
cdr3_aa: CASSSGRGNTIYF
cdr3_nt: TGTGCCAGCAGTTCGGGGAGGGGAAACACCATATATTTT

d_call: .
clone_size: .
j_call: TRBJ2-7
v_call: TRBV14
cdr3_aa: CASSQVLLREQYF
cdr3_nt: TGTGCCAGCAGCCAAGTCCTCCTGCGGGAGCAGTACTTC

d_call: .
clone_size: .
j_call: TRBJ1-6
v_call: TRBV10-3
cdr3_aa: CAIRNREDSPLHF
cdr3_nt: TGTGCCATCAGAAACAGGGAGGATTCACCCCTCCACTTC

d_call: .
clone_size: .
j_call: TRBJ2-7
v_call: TRBV12-5
cdr3_aa: CASGFGVYEQYF
cdr3_nt: TGTGCTAGTGGTTTCGGAGTCTACGAGCAGTACTTC

d_call: .
clone_size: .
j_call: TRBJ2-3
v_call: TRBV10-3
cdr3_aa: CAISLQTDTQYF
cdr3_nt: TGTGCCATCAGTCTCCAGACAGATACGCAGTATTTT

d_call: .
clone_size: .
j_call: TRBJ2-3
v_call: TRBV14
cdr3_aa: CASSRRTGGTDTQYF
cdr3_nt: TGTGCCAGCAGCCGGCGGACCGGGGGTACAGATACGCAGTATTTT

d_call: .
clone_size: few
j_call: TRBJ2-5
v_call: TRBV7-2
cdr3_aa: CASSFSEEGAQYF
cdr3_nt: TGTGCCAGCAGCTTTAGTGAGGAAGGGGCCCAGTACTTC

d_call: .
clone_size: few
j_call: TRBJ2-6
v_call: TRBV5-1
cdr3_aa: CASSKRSGANVLTF
cdr3_nt: TGCGCCAGCAGCAAACGCTCTGGGGCCAACGTCCTGACTTTC

d_call: TRBD2
clone_size: .
j_call: TRBJ2-5
v_call: TRBV7-2
cdr3_aa: CASSPWVGGGALETQYF
cdr3_nt: TGTGCCAGCAGCCCATGGGTCGGCGGGGGGGCCTTAGAGACCCAGTACTTC

d_call: .
clone_size: .
j_call: TRBJ1-3
v_call: TRBV5-1
cdr3_aa: CASSLGQETTRNTIYF
cdr3_nt: TGCGCCAGCAGCTTGGGACAGGAGACTACCCGAAACACCATATATTTT

d_call: .
clone_size: few
j_call: TRBJ2-5
v_call: TRBV11-1
cdr3_aa: CASSSDETQYF
cdr3_nt: TGTGCCAGCAGCTCCGACGAGACCCAGTACTTC

d_call: TRBD1
clone_size: .
j_call: TRBJ2-2
v_call: TRBV2
cdr3_aa: CASSESGTGNTGELFF
cdr3_nt: TGTGCCAGCAGTGAGTCCGGGACAGGGAACACCGGGGAGCTGTTTTTT

d_call: TRBD1
clone_size: few
j_call: TRBJ2-1
v_call: TRBV24-1
cdr3_aa: CATSDPGQGLHNEQFF
cdr3_nt: TGTGCCACCAGTGACCCCGGACAGGGGCTGCACAATGAGCAGTTCTTC

d_call: TRBD2
clone_size: few
j_call: TRBJ2-7
v_call: TRBV11-2
cdr3_aa: CASSAGFGLVTYEQYF
cdr3_nt: TGTGCCAGCAGCGCCGGTTTTGGACTAGTAACCTACGAGCAGTACTTC

d_call: TRBD1
clone_size: .
j_call: TRBJ1-5
v_call: TRBV10-2
cdr3_aa: CAGGQGSNQPQHF
cdr3_nt: TGCGCCGGCGGACAGGGGAGCAATCAGCCCCAGCATTTT

d_call: .
clone_size: .
j_call: TRBJ2-1
v_call: TRBV5-1
cdr3_aa: CASSLVGSFNEQFF
cdr3_nt: TGCGCCAGCAGCTTGGTTGGTAGCTTTAATGAGCAGTTCTTC

d_call: .
clone_size: many
j_call: TRBJ1-1
v_call: TRBV5-1
cdr3_aa: CASNNAAGMGMNTEAFF
cdr3_nt: TGCGCCAGCAACAATGCGGCAGGGATGGGGATGAACACTGAAGCTTTCTTT

d_call: .
clone_size: few
j_call: TRBJ2-7
v_call: TRBV5-6
cdr3_aa: CASSSPKGGIAEQYF
cdr3_nt: TGTGCCAGCAGCTCTCCGAAGGGGGGTATCGCCGAGCAGTACTTC

d_call: TRBD2
clone_size: few
j_call: TRBJ2-7
v_call: TRBV7-9
cdr3_aa: CASSSELAGYEQYF
cdr3_nt: TGTGCCAGCAGCTCGGAACTAGCGGGCTACGAGCAGTACTTC